Listed below are T cell receptor beta chains from one sample, sequenced in a study of T-cell reconstitution after alpha-beta-depleted transplantation in children. One entry per CDR3 protein, called by TCRdb with MiXCR from the PCR reads. The repertoire has about a million distinct CDR3 sequences, about 29% of them found once; the top ten carry 28%. The sequences come from PBMCs, mostly from graft donor cells, collected 360 days after TCRalphabeta/CD19-depleted stem cell transplant. These receptors were taken from a boy younger than two who had a stem cell transplant for SCID, so the T cells may come from the graft donor. The CDR3 runs from the conserved cysteine through the conserved F or W. D genes are given only for firm matches. Clone size is shown for a subset of rows, as once, few, many or a class of expanded clone.

V gene	clone size	D gene	J gene	CDR3 protein	CDR3 DNA
TRBV5-6	-	-	TRBJ2-1	CASSPEDPSSYNEQFF	TGTGCCAGCAGCCCAGAGGACCCGAGCTCCTACAATGAGCAGTTCTTC
TRBV24-1	-	TRBD2	TRBJ2-3	CATSARPSAGDTDTQYF	TGTGCCACCAGTGCCCGCCCGTCAGCGGGGGACACAGATACGCAGTATTTT
TRBV20-1	-	-	TRBJ1-1	CSGRQPNRGTEAFF	TGCAGTGGTCGACAGCCCAACCGCGGGACTGAAGCTTTCTTT
TRBV28	-	-	TRBJ2-4	CASSIPTVTAKNIQYF	TGTGCCAGCAGTATACCGACGGTAACAGCCAAAAACATTCAGTACTTC
TRBV27	-	TRBD2	TRBJ2-5	CASSSSGEPFPRETQYF	TGTGCCAGCAGTTCTAGCGGGGAACCATTTCCAAGAGAGACCCAGTACTTC
TRBV5-1	few	-	TRBJ1-1	CASSLQATNTEAFF	TGCGCCAGCAGCTTACAGGCAACGAACACTGAAGCTTTCTTT
TRBV4-3	few	-	TRBJ2-3	CASSQARLESTDTQYF	TGCGCCAGCAGCCAAGCTCGACTAGAGAGCACAGATACGCAGTATTTT
TRBV4-1	-	-	TRBJ1-2	CASSQKDGGIVYGYTF	TGCGCCAGCAGCCAGAAAGACGGGGGAATAGTATATGGCTACACCTTC
TRBV27	-	-	TRBJ2-1	CATSHDGIYNEQFF	TGTGCCACCTCCCATGACGGGATTTACAATGAGCAGTTCTTC
TRBV12-3/TRBV12-4	-	TRBD1	TRBJ2-1	CASSDRVLGNEQFF	TGTGCCAGCAGTGACAGGGTTCTGGGCAATGAGCAGTTCTTC
TRBV3-1	-	-	TRBJ2-5	CASSQDGGFGETQYF	TGTGCCAGCAGCCAAGATGGGGGATTTGGAGAGACCCAGTACTTC
TRBV6-2/TRBV6-3	once	-	TRBJ2-3	CASSTREVTTDTQYF	TGTGCCAGCAGTACCAGGGAGGTAACCACAGATACGCAGTATTTT
TRBV10-2	few	-	TRBJ1-1	CASSELTAFTEAFF	TGCGCCAGCAGTGAGTTGACAGCCTTCACTGAAGCTTTCTTT
TRBV5-1	once	TRBD1	TRBJ2-7	CASSDRVGLEQYF	TGCGCCAGCAGCGACAGGGTGGGCCTCGAGCAGTACTTC
TRBV9	-	-	TRBJ2-1	CASSVGEGPYNEQFF	TGTGCCAGCAGCGTAGGAGAGGGGCCCTACAATGAGCAGTTCTTC
TRBV20-1	-	TRBD1	TRBJ1-2	CSARVLGQVLGGYTF	TGCAGTGCTAGAGTTTTAGGACAGGTTTTAGGTGGCTACACCTTC
TRBV5-1	-	-	TRBJ2-3	CASTPVRAKDTQYF	TGCGCCAGCACCCCCGTCCGGGCTAAAGATACGCAGTATTTT